This entry features one T cell receptor beta chain sequence. Its antigen is currently not known. Base qualities are not provided; no much larger clone lies one nucleotide away. The library was prepared using the immunoSEQ multiplex PCR assay. TCRdb stores this immuneACCESS table with in-frame sequences only. Part of the clones is absent; in the studies checked, under half of the shortfall reflects unresolved V genes, and no reason is known for the rest. Counted in this sample were about 54,000 clones; roughly 96% of them appeared once. The ten top clones hold 1.5% to 2% of the sample. This sample is part of a study of control samples from healthy donors and cancer patients (dated by TCRdb to about 2020). The germline V gene sets CDR1 to WSHSY and CDR2 to SAAADI. V was cut back by 8 bases and J by 0 bases, leaving a gap of 11 bases between them. Including cysteine and phenylalanine, the CDR3 has 13 amino acids. Kept here is only the CDR3 DNA, which spans 39 bases and is read in frame from base 1.

Sequencing used blood. The V and J genes are TRBV10-2 and TRBJ2-7; too little of a D gene remains to name it. The source of this sequence is a young woman in good health. The CDR3 has the sequence CASSGRSSYEQYF. The base sequence is TGCGCCAGCTCGGGTCGTAGCTCCTACGAGCAGTACTTC.